A single sample gave rise to the 31 T cell receptor beta chains below, sequenced in a study of T cell repertoires in cytomegalovirus infection. No cognate antigen is known for these TCRs. Using its own MiXCR run on the reads, TCRdb lists one record per CDR3 protein. The data hold 300,000 to 400,000 distinct CDR3 sequences, with 20% to 25% observed a single time. Sample: cultured PBMCs, taken from culture after CMV antigen stimulation. The receptors were gathered from a human donor in good health (CMV status not recorded). Some clones in this sample may be carry-over from other donors' samples.

This clonotype was picked up many times. The gene calls are TRBV2 and TRBJ2-1, with 7 bases that match TRBD2. The CDR3 spans 14 residues. The V gene's germline CDR1 is SNHLY and CDR2 FYNNEI. V shed 1 base, J shed 4 bases, and the junction held 1 base outside the gene matches. CDR3 sequence reads: CASSEGEGYNEQFF. The CDR3 bases are TGTGCCAGCAGTGAAGGGGAGGGGTACAATGAGCAGTTCTTC.

A few counts support this clonotype. The CDR3 protein is CASSIKRVADTQYF. For the CDR3, the DNA is TGTGCCAGTAGTATCAAGCGTGTCGCAGATACGCAGTATTTT. V gene TRBV19 combines with J gene TRBJ2-3; D is unresolved. Germline V gene data show CDR1 as LNHDA and CDR2 as SQIVND (reference sequence). The CDR3 runs to 14 residues. V lost 3 bases, J lost 4 bases, and 11 bases lay in between.

This clonotype was counted at least ten times. The chain couples TRBV7-2 to TRBJ2-1; TRBD2 agrees at 8 bases. Germline V gene sequence: CDR1 SGHTA, CDR2 FQGNSA. This CDR3 spans 13 amino acids. CDR3 in DNA: TGTGCAGGGAGCGGGAGCTCCTACAATGAGCAGTTCTTC. This encodes CAGSGSSYNEQFF.

This clonotype turned up a few times. This chain connects TRBV20-1 to TRBJ2-3, with unresolved D. This CDR3 comprises 13 residues. Trimming stripped 4 bases from V and 4 bases from J, with 12 bases between. Germline values: CDR1 DFQATT, CDR2 SNEGSKA (reference sequence). The CDR3 is CSAIGERADTQYF. CDR3 nucleotides: TGCAGTGCTATTGGGGAAAGGGCAGATACGCAGTATTTT.

The rearrangement uses TRBV19 and TRBJ2-1; 7 nucleotides line up with TRBD2. The CDR3 spans 13 residues. Looked up from germline, CDR1 is LNHDA and CDR2 is SQIVND (reference sequence). The V and J ends lost 1 base and 10 bases, in that order; junction bases with no gene match: 4. CDR3 bases: TGTGCCAGTAGTATAGTGGGGACTAACGAGCAGTTCTTC. It is translated as CASSIVGTNEQFF.

This clonotype was counted many times. The V gene is TRBV7-8, the J gene TRBJ1-5; the D gene is possibly TRBD1 (5 bases). The germline gives CDR1 SGHVS, CDR2 FQNEAQ. The V end lost 4 bases, the J end lost 0 bases, and 16 bases lay between the germline ends. The CDR3 has 17 amino acids. The CDR3 spells CASSWQGPSYSNQPQHF. For the CDR3, the DNA is TGTGCCAGCAGCTGGCAGGGCCCCTCATATAGCAATCAGCCCCAGCATTTT.

The J gene is TRBJ1-4, the V gene TRBV7-2, with D tentatively TRBD1 (6 bases). Germline V CDR1 and CDR2: SGHTA, FQGNSA. The CDR3 sequence is 15 residues long. The V end was cut by 0 bases, the J end by 5 bases, with 10 bases between. Here the CDR3 reads CASSLAGRGNEKLFF. The CDR3 bases are TGTGCCAGCAGCTTAGCAGGCAGGGGAAATGAAAAACTGTTTTTT. Full variable domain (missing parts from reference TRBV7-2 and TRBJ1-4): GAGVSQSPSNKVTEKGKDVELRCDPISGHTALYWYRQSLGQGLEFLIYFQGNSAPDKSGLPSDRFSAERTGGSVSTLTIQRTQQEDSAVYLCASSLAGRGNEKLFFGSGTQLSVL.

The chain joins TRBV6-5 to TRBJ1-4; D perhaps matches TRBD1 (6 bases). V was clipped by 5 bases and J by 6 bases, with 19 bases between them. The CDR3 runs 16 residues. Per the germline V gene, CDR1 is MNHEY and CDR2 is SVGAGI. The CDR3 region is CASSHQFRGGDEKLFF. As DNA, the CDR3 is TGTGCCAGCAGTCACCAATTTAGGGGGGGGGATGAAAAACTGTTTTTT.

As concerns this clonotype: The junction does not match germline at one end; this may be a read error. The V gene is TRBV6-6, the J gene TRBJ2-1; TRBD1 matches 8 bases. Germline assignment: CDR1 MNHNY and CDR2 SVGAGI (reference sequence). The length of the CDR3 is 15 residues. The CDR3 spells CASSAQGASYNEQSF. CDR3 in DNA: TGTGCCAGCAGTGCCCAGGGGGCTTCCTACAATGAGCAGTCCTTC.

This chain connects TRBV6-2 or TRBV6-3 to TRBJ2-7; D remains unclear. Trimming took 2 bases from V and 3 from J, leaving 5 bases between them. CDR3 length: 12 amino acids. Per the germline V gene, CDR1 is MNHEY and CDR2 is SVGEGT. Here the CDR3 reads CASSYVGYEQYF. CDR3 bases: TGTGCCAGCAGTTACGTGGGCTACGAGCAGTACTTC.

This clonotype was detected only a few times. The chain has TRBV30 and TRBJ1-2, with TRBD1 as a possible D gene (5 bases). The V gene's germline CDR1 is GTSNPN and CDR2 SVGIG (reference sequence). This CDR3 has 16 residues. V was clipped by 3 bases and J by 2 bases, with 19 bases between them. The CDR3 DNA sequence: TGTGCCTGGAGCCGATCCGGGACCCTCAGGAACTATGGCTACACCTTC. Residues: CAWSRSGTLRNYGYTF.

This clonotype was found a few times. The rearrangement links TRBV7-2 to TRBJ1-3, with D uncertain. The CDR3 runs to 13 residues. V was cut by 2 bases and J by 2 bases, with 4 bases left in between. CDR1 SGHTA and CDR2 FQGNSA come from the germline V gene. DNA of the CDR3: TGTGCCAGCAGCTTAATCCCTGGAAACACCATATATTTT. Its protein product is CASSLIPGNTIYF. Combining the CDR3 with reference TRBV7-2 and TRBJ1-3 gives the whole variable domain GAGVSQSPSNKVTEKGKDVELRCDPISGHTALYWYRQSLGQGLEFLIYFQGNSAPDKSGLPSDRFSAERTGGSVSTLTIQRTQQEDSAVYLCASSLIPGNTIYFGEGSWLTVV.

The chain employs TRBV7-9 and TRBJ2-7; D not resolved. Germline CDR1 reads SEHNR; CDR2 reads FQNEAQ (reference sequence). The germline V and J ends were trimmed by 2 bases and 0 bases, with 5 bases remaining between them. The CDR3 is 13 residues long. The CDR3 coding sequence is TGTGCCAGCAGCTTAACCCCCTCCTACGAGCAGTACGTC. It is translated as CASSLTPSYEQYV.

This clonotype was seen ten or more times. The V call is TRBV7-2, the J call TRBJ2-3; 11 bases are a match to TRBD1. This CDR3 spans 14 amino acids. V shed 5 bases and J 4 bases; nucleotides not matched to a gene: 2. Per germline, CDR1 SGHTA and CDR2 FQGNSA. CDR3 protein: CASSPGQGADTQYF. The CDR3 DNA sequence: TGTGCCAGCAGCCCGGGACAGGGGGCAGATACGCAGTATTTT.

The rearrangement links TRBV20-1 to TRBJ1-6; D is possibly TRBD1 (6 bases). V lost 8 bases to trimming and J lost 2 bases, with 10 bases between them. This CDR3 comprises 13 residues. Germline V lookup: CDR1 DFQATT, CDR2 SNEGSKA (reference sequence). CDR3 amino acids: CSPYRAYNSPLHF. In DNA form, the CDR3 reads TGCAGTCCCTACAGGGCCTATAATTCACCCCTCCACTTT.

This clonotype was recorded at least ten times. The rearrangement joins TRBV12-3 or TRBV12-4 to TRBJ1-1, with a possible D match to TRBD1 (5 bases). V gave up 3 bases and J gave up 3 bases, with 14 bases separating them. This CDR3 region has 15 residues. The CDR3 loop reads CASSFVTWGDTEAFF. CDR3 in DNA: TGTGCCAGCAGTTTTGTCACCTGGGGGGACACTGAAGCTTTCTTT.

This chain connects TRBV5-4 to TRBJ2-2, with 9 bases that match TRBD2. Trimming cost V 0 bases and J 4 bases; bases outside gene matches: 7. Germline CDR1 reads SGHNT; CDR2 reads YYREEE (reference sequence). The CDR3 is made up of 17 amino acids. The CDR3 coding sequence is TGTGCCAGCAGCTTGGGGCTAGCGGGATCGGTCACCGGGGAGCTGTTTTTT. Amino acid sequence: CASSLGLAGSVTGELFF.

As concerns this clonotype: Relative to the germline gene, one junction end is altered; a read error may explain this. This rearrangement joins TRBV27 to TRBJ2-5; D possibly uses TRBD1 or TRBD2 (5 bases each). The CDR3 has 13 residues. Germline V gives CDR1 MNHEY, CDR2 SMNVEV (reference sequence). Here the CDR3 DNA reads TGTGCCAGCAATTTAAGAGGGGAAGAGACCCAGTACTTC. Amino acids: CASNLRGEETQYF.

The chain couples TRBV6-1 to TRBJ2-1; 7 bases are a match to TRBD2. The V segment lost 4 bases and the J segment 5 bases; nucleotides outside the gene matches: 5. The CDR3 consists of 14 residues. The germline V gene has CDR1 MNHNS and CDR2 SASEGT. CDR3 nucleotides: TGTGCCAGCAGTGTAACGGGAGGCAACAATGAGCAGTTCTTC. This encodes CASSVTGGNNEQFF.

This rearrangement joins TRBV14 to TRBJ1-6; no reliable D call. Germline loops: CDR1 SGHDN, CDR2 FVKESK. The germline V and J ends were trimmed by 3 bases and 13 bases, with 19 bases remaining between them. The CDR3 runs 15 residues. The CDR3 nucleotides are TGTGCCAGCAGCCAGGCGCTGGACCTGATTTCTCCCCTCCACTTT. Translation gives CASSQALDLISPLHF.

The chain uses TRBV27 and TRBJ1-1; TRBD1 might be the D (5 bases). V lost 7 bases, J lost 1 base, and 13 bases lay in between. The germline V gene encodes CDR1 MNHEY and CDR2 SMNVEV (reference sequence). This CDR3 spans 14 amino acids. The CDR3, as DNA: TGTGCCAGCATTGGAGTCAGGGAGAACACTGAAGCTTTCTTT. Its translation is CASIGVRENTEAFF.

This clonotype was seen a handful of times. The chain employs TRBV27 and TRBJ2-1; TRBD2 matches at 11 bases. The V and J ends lost 4 bases and 4 bases, in that order; junction bases with no gene match: 6. Germline CDR1 MNHEY, CDR2 SMNVEV (reference sequence). The CDR3 has 16 residues. CDR3 DNA: TGTGCCAGCAGTTCGAATAGCGGGAGGGGGTACAATGAGCAGTTCTTC. Its protein product is CASSSNSGRGYNEQFF.

The table lists this clonotype with many counts. The rearrangement links TRBV7-2 to TRBJ2-3; a possible D gene is TRBD1 (5 bases). Trimming stripped 2 bases from V and 4 bases from J, with 13 bases between. CDR3 length: 15 residues. From germline, CDR1 is SGHTA and CDR2 FQGNSA. CDR3 loop: CASSLIVQGPDTQYF. The CDR3 bases are TGTGCCAGCAGCTTAATTGTTCAGGGCCCAGATACGCAGTATTTT.

This clonotype was seen a handful of times. The J gene is TRBJ2-3, the V gene TRBV7-9, with 7 bases lining up with TRBD2. Losses at the gene ends were 5 bases for V and 2 bases for J; bases not matched to a gene: 10. This CDR3 is 16 amino acids long. Per the germline V gene, CDR1 is SEHNR and CDR2 is FQNEAQ (reference sequence). CDR3 DNA: TGTGCCAGCAGCCCTGCTTCGAGCGGGAACACAGATACGCAGTATTTT. Translation gives CASSPASSGNTDTQYF.

The chain combines TRBV19 with TRBJ2-5; TRBD2 matches at 7 bases. V lost 10 bases, J lost 5 bases, and 10 bases stayed unmatched. CDR3 length: 13 amino acids. Germline CDR1 is LNHDA and CDR2 is SQIVND (reference sequence). Here the CDR3 reads CATSTGGLETQYF. CDR3 sequence (DNA): TGTGCCACCTCGACCGGGGGGTTGGAGACCCAGTACTTC.

The rearrangement uses TRBV7-2 and TRBJ1-4, with 7 bases fitting TRBD1. Germline trimming cut 0 bases from V and 7 bases from J; bases unmatched to any gene: 11. The CDR3 consists of 17 residues. CDR1 and CDR2 from the germline V gene are SGHTA and FQGNSA. CDR3 sequence reads: CASSLANLQGRSEKLFF. CDR3 coding DNA: TGTGCCAGCAGCTTAGCGAACCTACAGGGGAGGAGTGAAAAACTGTTTTTT. Filled out from reference TRBV7-2 and TRBJ1-4, the complete variable domain reads GAGVSQSPSNKVTEKGKDVELRCDPISGHTALYWYRQSLGQGLEFLIYFQGNSAPDKSGLPSDRFSAERTGGSVSTLTIQRTQQEDSAVYLCASSLANLQGRSEKLFFGSGTQLSVL.

CDR3 in DNA: TGTGCCAGCAGTCGCCTTGGGGATACGCAGTATTTT. Translated, it gives CASSRLGDTQYF. V and J are TRBV11-3 and TRBJ2-3; D unclear. The CDR3 totals 12 residues. V was clipped by 6 bases and J by 6 bases, with 10 bases between them. Germline values: CDR1 SGHNT, CDR2 YENEEA.

J is TRBJ2-5 and V is TRBV12-3 or TRBV12-4; D tentatively fits TRBD1 or TRBD2 (5 bases each). V lost 6 bases to trimming and J lost 2 bases, with 16 bases between them. There are 15 residues in the CDR3. CDR3 coding DNA: TGTGCCAGCAGCCCTTTTGGGACGAGTCAAGAGACCCAGTACTTC. Protein sequence: CASSPFGTSQETQYF.

The chain uses TRBV6-2 or TRBV6-3 and TRBJ1-4; the match to TRBD1 covers 10 bases. J gave up 0 bases and V 0 bases, and 7 bases lay outside the gene matches. Looked up from germline, CDR1 is MNHEY and CDR2 is SVGEGT. The CDR3 has 19 amino acids. The CDR3 region has the DNA TGTGCCAGCAGTTACTCGACGGACAGGGGGGCTGCAACTAATGAAAAACTGTTTTTT. It is translated as CASSYSTDRGAATNEKLFF.

The chain uses TRBV12-3 or TRBV12-4 and TRBJ2-1; D may be TRBD2 (7 bases). The CDR3 consists of 15 residues. V was pared by 6 bases and J by 6 bases, with 18 bases between. The DNA of the CDR3 is TGTGCCAGCAGCCGACGACGGGGGGCTCGCAATGAGCAGTTCTTC. Amino acid sequence: CASSRRRGARNEQFF.

This clonotype was picked up a small number of times. In DNA form, the CDR3 reads TGTGCCAGTAGCCGAGGGGGCGCGGGCTCCTACGAGCAGTACTTC. Translated: CASSRGGAGSYEQYF. The gene calls are TRBV19 and TRBJ2-7; the match to TRBD1 covers 7 bases. V lost 6 bases, J lost 0 bases, and 8 bases stayed unmatched. CDR1 LNHDA and CDR2 SQIVND come from the germline V gene (reference sequence). The CDR3 totals 15 residues.